Sequencing of this T cell receptor beta chain was carried out in a study of T cells expressing NK-cell markers. Background on the study: Sorted CD3+CD56-NKG2C+, CD3+CD56+NKG2C- and CD3+CD56+NKG2C+ T cells were the source of the TCR beta repertoires.

TCRdb reprocessed the 5' RACE reads and stores each CDR3 protein as one record, lacking DNA. In total, the table holds 150,000 to 180,000 distinct CDR3 sequences. The CDR3 length is 14 residues. Germline CDR1 and CDR2: WSHSY and SAAADI. V is TRBV10-2 and J is TRBJ2-7; TCRdb outputs TRBD2, but without DNA this stays unchecked. The origin of this receptor is a woman aged 50 to 65 in good health. The sample comprised blood T cells: a sorted CD56 or NKG2C T cell subset, CD4+ or CD8+ T cells, or bulk PBMC T cells (not recorded which). CDR3 amino acids: CASTSAGGSYEQYF.